This entry is about one T cell receptor (beta chain). The data were taken from a study of blood T cell repertoires in COVID-19. The wider study: Samples representing acute and convalescent COVID-19 were sourced from the United States, Italy and Spain. T cells, B-cell-depleted T cells, or PBMCs provided the cDNA or gDNA that served as material.

Germline V gene lookup returns CDR1 SGHDT and CDR2 YYEEEE. V was trimmed by 2 bases and J by 0 bases, leaving 11 bases between them. CDR3 length: 15 residues. As processed by the authors: Counts of nucleated cells, estimated from reference gene primer amplification, were obtained. The assay was immunoSEQ multiplex PCR, and TCRdb's table has in-frame clones only and misses some. Clone size and V and J calls were adopted from that table, with D and trimming inferred from the DNA. The table lists approximately 170,000 clones, roughly 87% of them singletons. The chain links TRBV5-6 to TRBJ1-1; D not resolved. What was sequenced was peripheral blood. The receptor's source is a man younger than 30 who had recovered from COVID-19. The CDR3, as DNA: TGTGCCAGCAGCTTCACAGACGTTATGAACACTGAAGCTTTCTTT. Its protein is CASSFTDVMNTEAFF.